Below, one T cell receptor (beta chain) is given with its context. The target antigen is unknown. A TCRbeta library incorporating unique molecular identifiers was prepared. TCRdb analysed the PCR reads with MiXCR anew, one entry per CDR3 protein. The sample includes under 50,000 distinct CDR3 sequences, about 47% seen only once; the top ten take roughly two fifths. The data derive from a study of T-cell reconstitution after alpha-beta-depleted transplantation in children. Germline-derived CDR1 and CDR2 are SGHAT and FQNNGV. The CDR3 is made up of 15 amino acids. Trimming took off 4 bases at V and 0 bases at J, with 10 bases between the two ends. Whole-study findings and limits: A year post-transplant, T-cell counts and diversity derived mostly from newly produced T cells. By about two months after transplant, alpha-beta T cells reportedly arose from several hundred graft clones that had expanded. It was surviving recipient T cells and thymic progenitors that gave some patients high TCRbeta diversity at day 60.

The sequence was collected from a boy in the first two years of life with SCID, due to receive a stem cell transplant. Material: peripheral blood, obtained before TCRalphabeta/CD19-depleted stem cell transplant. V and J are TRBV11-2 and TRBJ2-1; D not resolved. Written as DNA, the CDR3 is TGTGCCAGCAGCTCTCCACGATACTCCTACAATGAGCAGTTCTTC. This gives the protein CASSSPRYSYNEQFF.